This T cell receptor (beta chain) was sequenced for a study of vaccination and CD4 T cells after COVID-19. Overall study: The peptides that stimulated the cells were overlapping spike peptides from SARS-CoV-2, HCoV-NL63, HCoV-OC43 and HCoV-229E.

Sample treatment: roughly 11-day PBMC culture with coronavirus spike peptide pools or control peptides (ViraFEST assay). This clonotype came up a few times. The antigen remains unidentified. Sequencing of DNA taken from cultured CD4+ T cells relied on the Oncomine TCR Beta short-read assay. TCRdb analysed the PCR reads with MiXCR anew, one entry per CDR3 protein. The table lists 9,500 to 15,000 distinct CDR3 sequences, roughly 30% of them singletons, with about 13% in the top ten. The ends were cut back, 8 bases at V and 13 bases at J, with 12 bases in the middle. CDR3 size: 11 residues. Per the germline V gene, CDR1 is SGHTA and CDR2 is FQGNSA.

The chain recombines TRBV7-2 with TRBJ1-6; maybe TRBD1 (6 bases). The clonotype originates from a human donor who had recovered from COVID-19. The sample consisted of CD4+ T cells from blood, cultured in vitro, taken after SARS-CoV-2 vaccination. DNA for the CDR3: TGTGCCAGCCGGCAGGGGCCGCCCCTCCACTTT. Translation gives CASRQGPPLHF.